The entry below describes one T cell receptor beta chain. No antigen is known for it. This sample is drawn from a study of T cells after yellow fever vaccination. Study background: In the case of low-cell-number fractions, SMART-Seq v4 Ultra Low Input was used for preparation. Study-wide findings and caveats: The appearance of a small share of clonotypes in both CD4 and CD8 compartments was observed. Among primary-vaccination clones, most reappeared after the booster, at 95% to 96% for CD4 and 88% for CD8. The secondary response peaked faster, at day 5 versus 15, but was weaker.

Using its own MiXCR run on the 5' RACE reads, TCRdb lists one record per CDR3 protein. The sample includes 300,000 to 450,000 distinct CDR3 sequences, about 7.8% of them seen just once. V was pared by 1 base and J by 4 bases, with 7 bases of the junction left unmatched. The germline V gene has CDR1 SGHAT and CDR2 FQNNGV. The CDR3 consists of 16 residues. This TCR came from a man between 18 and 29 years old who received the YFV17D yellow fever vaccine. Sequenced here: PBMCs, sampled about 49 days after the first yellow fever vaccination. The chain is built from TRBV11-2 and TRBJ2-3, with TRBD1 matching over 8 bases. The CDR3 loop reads CASSLGSQGAPDTQYF. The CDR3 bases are TGTGCCAGCAGCTTAGGGTCCCAGGGGGCCCCAGATACGCAGTATTTT.